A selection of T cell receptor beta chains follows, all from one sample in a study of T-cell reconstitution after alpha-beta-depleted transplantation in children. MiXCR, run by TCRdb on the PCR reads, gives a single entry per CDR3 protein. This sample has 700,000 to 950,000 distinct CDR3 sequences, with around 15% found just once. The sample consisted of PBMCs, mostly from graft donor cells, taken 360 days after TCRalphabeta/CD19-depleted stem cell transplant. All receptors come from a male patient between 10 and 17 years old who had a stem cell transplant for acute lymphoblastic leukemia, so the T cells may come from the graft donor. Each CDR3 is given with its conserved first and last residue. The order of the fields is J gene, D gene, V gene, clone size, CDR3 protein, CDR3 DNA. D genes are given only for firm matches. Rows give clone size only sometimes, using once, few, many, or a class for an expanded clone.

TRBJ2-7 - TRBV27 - CASRRQGLDSYEQYF TGTGCCAGCAGACGTCAGGGACTCGACTCCTACGAGCAGTACTTC
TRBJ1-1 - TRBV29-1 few CSAGSAEAFF TGCAGCGCAGGGAGCGCTGAAGCTTTCTTT
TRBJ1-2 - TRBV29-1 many CSVEVAGPMNYGYTF TGCAGCGTTGAAGTCGCAGGGCCGATGAACTATGGCTACACCTTC
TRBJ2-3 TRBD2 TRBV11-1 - CASSFRPFGTIRTDTQYF TGTGCCAGCAGCTTCCGTCCCTTCGGGACTATTCGCACAGATACGCAGTATTTT
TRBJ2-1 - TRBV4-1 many CASSQGKGIDEQFF TGCGCCAGCAGCCAGGGTAAAGGAATCGATGAGCAGTTCTTC
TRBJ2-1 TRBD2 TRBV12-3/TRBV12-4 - CASSPSLGLAGKGVVNEQFF TGTGCCAGCAGTCCTAGTCTGGGGTTAGCGGGGAAAGGTGTGGTGAATGAGCAGTTCTTC
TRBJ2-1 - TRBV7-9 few CASSLAGGAGQFF TGTGCCAGCAGCTTAGCCGGGGGAGCGGGGCAGTTCTTC
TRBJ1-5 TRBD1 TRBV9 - CASSVRDSLNQPQHF TGTGCCAGCAGCGTCCGGGACAGCCTAAATCAGCCCCAGCATTTT
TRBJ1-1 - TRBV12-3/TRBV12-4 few CASTINTNTEAFF TGTGCCAGCACTATAAACACGAACACTGAAGCTTTCTTT
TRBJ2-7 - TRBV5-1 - CASSLGLVAVDEQYF TGCGCCAGCAGCTTGGGACTAGTGGCAGTCGACGAGCAGTACTTC
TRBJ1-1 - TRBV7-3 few CASSLTDIRQLNTEAFF TGTGCCAGCAGCTTAACGGATATAAGACAGCTGAACACTGAAGCTTTCTTT
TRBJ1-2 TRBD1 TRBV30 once CAWSPPGQGHYGYTF TGTGCCTGGAGTCCCCCGGGACAGGGCCACTATGGCTACACCTTC
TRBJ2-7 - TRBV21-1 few CASSYLRTSGSTYEQYF TGTGCCAGCAGCTACCTCCGGACTAGCGGGAGTACCTACGAGCAGTACTTC
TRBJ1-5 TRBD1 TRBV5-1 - CASSTGASGNQPQHF TGCGCCAGCAGCACAGGGGCGTCTGGCAATCAGCCCCAGCATTTT
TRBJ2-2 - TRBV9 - CASSVTGGGDTGELFF TGTGCCAGCAGCGTCACAGGGGGGGGGGACACCGGGGAGCTGTTTTTT
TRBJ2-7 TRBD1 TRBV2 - CASSEGTGGIYEQYF TGTGCCAGCAGTGAGGGGACAGGGGGCATCTACGAGCAGTACTTC
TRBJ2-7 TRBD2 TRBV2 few CASSRNLAGRVSYEQYF TGTGCCAGCAGCCGCAATCTAGCGGGACGTGTTTCCTACGAGCAGTACTTC
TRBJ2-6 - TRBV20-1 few CSARVPPGLGLSGANVLTF TGCAGTGCTAGAGTTCCCCCGGGACTCGGATTATCTGGGGCCAACGTCCTGACTTTC
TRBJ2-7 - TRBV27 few CASKPGLGYEQYF TGTGCCAGCAAGCCGGGGTTAGGGTACGAGCAGTACTTC
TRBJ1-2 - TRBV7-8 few CASSLEPGVDYGYTF TGTGCCAGCAGCTTAGAACCAGGGGTCGACTATGGCTACACCTTC